This is a list of T cell receptor beta chains from one sample in a study of human T cells and chemical hapten exposure. TCRdb itself ran the RACE reads through MiXCR, one entry per CDR3 protein. This table has some 110,000 distinct CDR3 sequences, 12% appearing once. The sequenced sample was whole blood, obtained in connection with sensitization to the hapten diphenylcyclopropenone (DPC). These TCRs come from a woman in her forties or fifties with alopecia areata. Some clones in this sample may be carry-over from other donors' samples. Each CDR3 is given with its conserved first and last residue. Each record gives: D gene, J gene, V gene, clone size, CDR3 DNA, CDR3 protein. D genes are given only for firm matches. Some rows mark clone size as missing; the rest say once, few, many or name a class of expanded clone.

TRBD2	TRBJ2-7	TRBV12-3/TRBV12-4	-	TGTGCCAGCAAGATAGCGGGGGGTATAAATGAGCAGTACTTC	CASKIAGGINEQYF
-	TRBJ1-2	TRBV20-1	-	TGCAGTGCTAGAGAGGTTAACTATGGCTACACCTTC	CSAREVNYGYTF
-	TRBJ1-2	TRBV6-1	-	TGTGCCAGCAGTGACGTTGCCAGAAACTATGGCTACACCTTC	CASSDVARNYGYTF
-	TRBJ2-7	TRBV25-1	many	TGTGCCAGCACCGAGGGGAATCCTCCCTACGAGCAGTACTTC	CASTEGNPPYEQYF
-	TRBJ1-2	TRBV6-5	few	TGTGCCAGCATCGACTTGCCCGGACAAAACTATGGCTACACCTTC	CASIDLPGQNYGYTF
-	TRBJ2-1	TRBV3-1	many	TGTGCCAGCAGCCAAGAAGGGGGTGGGGCCCCAAACAATGAGCAGTTCTTC	CASSQEGGGAPNNEQFF
-	TRBJ1-1	TRBV3-1	-	TGTGCCAGCAGCCAAACACAATTCACTGAAGCTTTCTTT	CASSQTQFTEAFF
TRBD1	TRBJ2-7	TRBV4-1	-	TGCGCCAGCAGCCAAGACCGGGACAGCTACGAGCAGTACTTC	CASSQDRDSYEQYF
-	TRBJ2-7	TRBV28	-	TGTGCCAGCAGTTTCTTCAGGTACGAGCAGTACTTC	CASSFFRYEQYF
-	TRBJ2-6	TRBV7-6	many	TGTGCCAGCAGCCGCGGACCGAACTCTGGGGCCAACGTCCTGACTTTC	CASSRGPNSGANVLTF
-	TRBJ2-2	TRBV19	few	TGTGCCAGTAGCCATCAGGGAACGACCGGGGAGCTGTTTTTT	CASSHQGTTGELFF
-	TRBJ1-1	TRBV18	many	TGTGCCAGCTCACCATCCTTGGGGGAGGAAGCTTTCTTT	CASSPSLGEEAFF
TRBD2	TRBJ2-3	TRBV6-2/TRBV6-3	many	TGTGCCAGCAGTTCCGGCGGGAGAGCAAATACGCAGTATTTT	CASSSGGRANTQYF
-	TRBJ1-5	TRBV18	-	TGTGCCAGCTCACCTACTCAGGGGAGCAATCAGCCCCAGCATTTT	CASSPTQGSNQPQHF
-	TRBJ1-1	TRBV12-3/TRBV12-4	many	TGTGCCAGCAGTTTGAACAGGAACACTGAAGCTTTCTTT	CASSLNRNTEAFF
TRBD2	TRBJ2-1	TRBV6-5	few	TGTGCCAGCAGTTACTCGTTCGGGACTAGCGGGAGTCATGAGCAGTTCTTC	CASSYSFGTSGSHEQFF
TRBD1	TRBJ2-7	TRBV7-2	many	TGTGCCAGCAGCCCTCGGACAGGGGGGTCCTACGAGCAGTACTTC	CASSPRTGGSYEQYF
-	TRBJ2-1	TRBV6-2/TRBV6-3	few	TGTGCCAGCAGTGCCCTTTACAATGAGCAGTTCTTC	CASSALYNEQFF
TRBD1	TRBJ1-1	TRBV3-1	few	TGTGCCAGCAGTTACGGACAGGGGGCAGGGTCTGAAGCTTTCTTT	CASSYGQGAGSEAFF
-	TRBJ2-5	TRBV2	few	TGTGCCAGCAGTCGAGACTGGAGGGAGACCCAGTACTTC	CASSRDWRETQYF
TRBD2	TRBJ2-3	TRBV3-1	few	TGTGCCAGCAGCCAAGATCCCGGACTAGCGGGACCCACAGATACGCAGTATTTT	CASSQDPGLAGPTDTQYF
-	TRBJ2-3	TRBV20-1	many	TGCAGTGCTAGAAACGCGGGGAGCTCTAGGGATACGCAGTATTTT	CSARNAGSSRDTQYF
TRBD1	TRBJ1-2	TRBV15	many	TGTGCCACCAGCAGGACAGGGTCCAGACTCTATGGCTACACCTTC	CATSRTGSRLYGYTF
-	TRBJ1-4	TRBV6-2/TRBV6-3	-	TGTGCCAGCAGGGAGGCGTCTAATGAAAAACTGTTTTTT	CASREASNEKLFF
-	TRBJ2-7	TRBV4-2	-	TGTGCCAGCAGCCAATATCTAGGCGGCCCCGGCGACGAGCAGTACTTC	CASSQYLGGPGDEQYF
-	TRBJ1-1	TRBV18	few	TGTGCCAGCTCACCAGAGATTAGGGTAGAAGCTTTCTTT	CASSPEIRVEAFF
-	TRBJ2-3	TRBV7-8	-	TGTGCCAGCAGCCGACTACCGAGCACAGATACGCAGTATTTT	CASSRLPSTDTQYF
-	TRBJ1-1	TRBV7-8	few	TGTGCCAGCAGCTTAGGGATCGGGTCCGCTGAAGCTTTCTTT	CASSLGIGSAEAFF
-	TRBJ2-7	TRBV18	few	TGTGCCAGCTCACCCAGACCTACCTACGAGCAGTACTTC	CASSPRPTYEQYF
-	TRBJ2-2	TRBV12-3/TRBV12-4	once	TGTGCCAGCAGTTTGTCGGTCACCGGGGAGCTGTTTTTT	CASSLSVTGELFF
-	TRBJ1-4	TRBV7-6	few	TGTGCCAGCAGGGGGGAAAATGAAAAACTGTTTTTT	CASRGENEKLFF
-	TRBJ2-7	TRBV29-1	many	TGCAGCGTTCTGACCCATTCCTACGAGCAGTACTTC	CSVLTHSYEQYF
-	TRBJ2-7	TRBV6-5	-	TGTGCCAGCAGTTACCATATGGGCCTGAACTACGAGCAGTACTTC	CASSYHMGLNYEQYF
TRBD1	TRBJ2-1	TRBV5-1	many	TGCGCCAGCAGGTGGACAGGTGGTTCCTACAATGAGCAGTTCTTC	CASRWTGGSYNEQFF
-	TRBJ1-1	TRBV7-2	many	TGTGCCAGCAGCTTTAACAGGGCGAACACTGAAGCTTTCTTT	CASSFNRANTEAFF
-	TRBJ1-1	TRBV7-9	-	TGTGCCAGCAGCTTTAGCGCAGGGGACACTGAAGCTTTCTTT	CASSFSAGDTEAFF
TRBD2	TRBJ2-7	TRBV7-9	-	TGTGCCAGCAGCCCGACGTTCCGGGAGGTGGACGAGCAGTACTTC	CASSPTFREVDEQYF
TRBD1	TRBJ2-5	TRBV7-6	few	TGTGCCAGCAGCGCGGATGGACAGGGGGGCCAAGAGACCCAGTACTTC	CASSADGQGGQETQYF
-	TRBJ2-2	TRBV6-5	-	TGTGCCAGCAGTTACTCCGGGGTCTCGGGGGAGCTGTTTTTT	CASSYSGVSGELFF
TRBD2	TRBJ2-1	TRBV14	many	TGTGCCAGCAGCCAAGGTCGGACTAGCGGGAGGGCCGGGAGGAATGAGCAGTTCTTC	CASSQGRTSGRAGRNEQFF
-	TRBJ2-5	TRBV19	many	TGTGCCAGTGGTTTCGGCGTCCACCAAGAGACCCAGTACTTC	CASGFGVHQETQYF
TRBD2	TRBJ2-2	TRBV6-6	many	TGTGCCAGCAGTTACGCCGGACTAGCGGGAAACACCGGGGAGCTGTTTTTT	CASSYAGLAGNTGELFF
-	TRBJ1-6	TRBV18	-	TGTGCCAGCTCACCAGAGGAGGGATCGACACCCCTCCACTTT	CASSPEEGSTPLHF
-	TRBJ2-2	TRBV7-9	many	TGTGCCAGCATCCGAGGGGGGGCAGCCACCGGGGAGCTGTTTTTT	CASIRGGAATGELFF
TRBD2	TRBJ2-1	TRBV4-2	-	TGTGCCAGCAGCCAAGGATCATCTAGCGGGGCTAGAAATGAGCAGTTCTTC	CASSQGSSSGARNEQFF
-	TRBJ1-2	TRBV6-5	-	TGTGCCAGCAGTTCGTTCCCTAACTATGGCTACACCTTC	CASSSFPNYGYTF
-	TRBJ2-3	TRBV18	-	TGTGCCAGCTCACCACCGTCATCCGATACGCAGTATTTT	CASSPPSSDTQYF
-	TRBJ2-1	TRBV6-5	few	TGTGCCAGCAGTCCCGGGACCATGAGGGGCAATGAGCAGTTCTTC	CASSPGTMRGNEQFF
-	TRBJ1-2	TRBV18	many	TGTGCCAGCTCACCGAACGACTATGGCTACACCTTC	CASSPNDYGYTF
-	TRBJ2-3	TRBV29-1	-	TGCAGCGTTGGAGGTCCCCAGGGCACAGATACGCAGTATTTT	CSVGGPQGTDTQYF
-	TRBJ1-1	TRBV6-1	few	TGTGCCAGCAGTGAACAGGGCACTGAAGCTTTCTTT	CASSEQGTEAFF
-	TRBJ2-1	TRBV6-1	few	TGTGCCAGCAGTGAAGGGGAGGCCTACAATGAGCAGTTCTTC	CASSEGEAYNEQFF
TRBD2	TRBJ2-1	TRBV6-2/TRBV6-3	-	TGTGCCAGCAGACCCACCCGACTAGCGGATGAGCAGTTCTTC	CASRPTRLADEQFF